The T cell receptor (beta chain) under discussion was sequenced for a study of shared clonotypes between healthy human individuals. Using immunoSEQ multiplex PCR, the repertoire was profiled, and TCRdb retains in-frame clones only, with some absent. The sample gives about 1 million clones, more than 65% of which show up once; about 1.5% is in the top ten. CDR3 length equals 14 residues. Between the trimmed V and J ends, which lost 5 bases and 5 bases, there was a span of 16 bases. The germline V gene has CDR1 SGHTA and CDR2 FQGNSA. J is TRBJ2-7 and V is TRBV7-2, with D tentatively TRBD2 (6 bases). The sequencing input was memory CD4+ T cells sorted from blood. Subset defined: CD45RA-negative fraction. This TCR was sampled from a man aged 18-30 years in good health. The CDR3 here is CASSTLTSPHEQYF. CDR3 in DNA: TGTGCCAGCAGCACCCTGACTAGTCCCCACGAGCAGTACTTC. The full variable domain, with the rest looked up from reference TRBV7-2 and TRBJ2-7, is GAGVSQSPSNKVTEKGKDVELRCDPISGHTALYWYRQSLGQGLEFLIYFQGNSAPDKSGLPSDRFSAERTGGSVSTLTIQRTQQEDSAVYLCASSTLTSPHEQYFGPGTRLTVT.